This T cell receptor beta chain appears in the sequencing data of a study of cytomegalovirus exposure and HLA in healthy donors (dated by TCRdb to 2017 to 2019). In terms of the full investigation: According to an earlier analysis of several hundred of the donors, some 180 million T cells yielded 95 million to 140 million unique TCR beta sequences and 276 Gb of sequence data. The study aimed to test whether cataloging public T cell receptors could reveal signatures of past pathogen exposure. Rather than drawing on any new phenotypic data, the later analysis identified candidate immune exposures from TCR beta sequences and the way those sequences occurred across donors. Among some 410 genotyped donors of the cohort, an average of around 250,000 unique TCR beta nucleotide sequences was sequenced per donor, of which about 18% were non-productive. To predict cytomegalovirus infection status, the study combined high-throughput TCR immunosequencing, statistical association of individual TCRs with disease status, and machine learning. The number of donors typed differed by locus, with roughly 629-640 for A, B, C, DRB1 and DQB1, over 500 for DQA1, approximately 570 for DPA1, and some 470 for DPB1. An earlier analysis of some 500 of the donors applied high-throughput TCR beta sequencing to assess whether each TCR beta V gene segment acted as functional or pseudogenic. Donor age, sex, ethnicity and CMV serostatus were compiled together with the repertoire data. The genetic ancestry cluster associated with self-reported Caucasian donors included over 80% of the 398 genotyped donors. Genome-wide SNP genotypes for about 60% of the roughly 670 donors were used in a later genetic analysis, which treated that subset as a discovery cohort. The T cell repertoires of several hundred subjects were profiled by immunosequencing and related to cytomegalovirus serostatus. Both class I and class II loci were covered by HLA typing, at four-digit resolution. Along with the roughly 710-subject first cohort, a separate validation cohort of 120 different subjects was used. Every discovery cohort repertoire had been produced on one sequencing platform. Roughly five DR-DQ haplotypes were handled as single units for association and clustering, since linkage in the cohort was strong. An early release that covered 640 HLA-typed donors contained about 300 gigabases of sequencing data and some 87 million unique TCR sequences. To study patterns of TCR occurrence, a later analysis re-analyzed previously published TCR beta repertoires from several hundred donors and added high-resolution HLA genotyping. Overall study results and their limits: Assigning TCR associations to individual alleles was difficult when HLA alleles, especially DR and DQ, strongly co-occurred. This cohort had only TCR beta chains sequenced, and the lack of alpha or paired-chain data limited which features could be detected. A later analysis found that HLA-associated TCR beta chains were more clonally expanded and had lower generation probabilities than equally common non-associated chains. In both the original and validation cohorts, the classifier was reported to diagnose cytomegalovirus status with high specificity and sensitivity. In a later analysis, several top co-occurrence clusters were reported to appear linked to parvovirus B19, influenza, CMV and Epstein-Barr virus. A cluster of highly shared sequence variants was judged likely to be a technical artifact of the sequencing pipeline. Because counts were too low, more than 15 rarely observed V segments, including chromosome 9 orphons, were excluded from the earlier analysis of 587 of the donors. V-gene and J-gene trimming of TCR beta chains was associated with a missense DCLRE1C variant in a later genetic analysis, and the association was replicated in an independent cohort. Immune exposure information for the cohort was limited to CMV serostatus. Roughly uniform sequencing depth across donors was assumed in presence/absence analyses, although this assumption may not hold. Because the 87-base-pair reads could not distinguish some IMGT-functional V segments, including TRBV6-2 and TRBV6-3, those segments were excluded. A few of the identified cytomegalovirus-associated TCR beta chains were confirmed in vitro to be specific for cytomegalovirus antigens. Correlated functional status among segregating V segments might be attributable to linkage disequilibrium, but an unknown experimental factor could not be ruled out. A further reported finding was that TCR beta sequences accurately predicted the HLA-A and HLA-B alleles for most subjects in the first cohort. Specific HLA alleles were associated with 16,951 TCR beta sequences at a false discovery rate of 0.05 in a later analysis. According to a later analysis, TCR association rates differed among HLA loci, with DRB1 alleles showing the most associated TCRs and HLA-C alleles showing the fewest. The authors suggested that the approach could potentially be generalized to other disease states and immunological phenotypes. Most CMV-associated TCR beta chains appeared to be HLA-restricted in a later analysis, and the HLA associations seemed to be driven largely by CMV exposure. While some public TCRs were present in many individuals, most TCR sequences turned up only very rarely across donors. Because some donors lacked HLA typing at each locus, the association tests relied only on the typed subset. A later genetic analysis reported fewer N-insertions in productive TCRs among donors in an Asian-associated ancestry cluster than the roughly 620-donor mean. A total of roughly 160 TCR beta chains were listed by the study as associated with cytomegalovirus. In an earlier analysis of 500 to 650 of the donors, most TCR beta V segments appeared in productive rearrangements about 87% or about 30% of the time, broadly matching IMGT annotations.

The cohort comprised around 700 healthy bone marrow donors. Cohort members were all nominally healthy when sampled, although unrecorded immune exposures were likely present. The donor tested CMV seronegative, placing the donor among the 350 or so seronegative members of the cohort. A peripheral blood sample was collected from each donor, and TCR beta sequencing was performed on peripheral blood mononuclear cells. The Qiagen DNeasy Blood Extraction Kit was used to extract genomic DNA from the blood cell samples. Libraries were built with the immunoSEQ multiplex PCR assay. For the multiplex PCR, a mixture combining 60 forward primers for TCR Vbeta segments and 13 reverse primers for TCR Jbeta segments was used. A multiplex PCR assay on genomic DNA amplified the CDR3 region of rearranged TCR beta genes. The amplified TCR beta libraries were sequenced on the Illumina HiSeq System as 87-base-pair reads. As for how the authors treated the data: A later analysis tallied some 79 million unique TCR beta chains across the approximately 670 repertoires, and some 12 million of those chains were shared by two or more donors. Raw reads were error-corrected and collapsed into unique sequences by a nearest-neighbor algorithm in which closely related sequences were merged to remove PCR and sequencing errors. Alignment of CDR3 sequences to IMGT reference sequences was used to assign V, D and J gene segments. For a sequence to be retained, a match of at least six nucleotides was required to both a V gene segment and a J gene segment. Rearrangements were called productive when the CDR3 lacked stop codons and stayed in frame with V and J; all others were non-productive. Following IMGT convention, CDR3 was defined as the stretch from the second conserved V-encoded cysteine to the conserved J-encoded phenylalanine. In an earlier analysis of roughly 580 of the donors, sequences lacking an unambiguous match to a single V gene segment were excluded. An earlier analysis of almost 600 of the donors classified V segments as functional when productive rearrangements were above 56.7% and as segregating when the standard deviation between donors was above 5%. A statistical classification framework was built to diagnose cytomegalovirus status from the catalog of TCR beta chain sequences. In a later analysis, TCR nucleotide sequences were compared against IMGT/GENE-DB human TR gene sequences so that V and J genes could be assigned. Using the TCRdist pipeline, a later analysis assigned CDR3 sequences along with most-parsimonious VDJ recombination scenarios. A later analysis defined each TCR beta chain by its CDR3 amino acid sequence plus V-gene family, and excluded reads lacking a unique V-gene family. To address suspected cross-contamination and a sequencing artifact, a later analysis removed roughly 640 highly shared, low-generation-probability nucleotide sequences. In a later analysis, a clonal expansion index was calculated for each public chain from normalized within-repertoire ranks of inferred template counts. In a later analysis, generation probabilities were computed with a VDJ recombination model fitted to out-of-frame rearrangements, and the resulting probabilities were checked against IGoR. In a later analysis, TCR-TCR, TCR-HLA and TCR-CMV co-occurrence was scored with hypergeometric tests, and a repertoire-size bias correction was applied to TCR pairs. To estimate false discovery rates, a later analysis permuted the HLA or CMV assignments 20 times. In a later analysis, co-occurring TCRs were grouped with DBSCAN, and TCRdist sequence similarity was added when clustering was performed within HLA-allele-positive subsets. Repertoires with fewer than 30,000 or more than 120,000 public chains, plus five repertoires with anomalous nucleotide sharing, were excluded from co-occurrence clustering. TCRdb stores this immuneACCESS table with in-frame sequences only. Part of the clones is absent; in the studies checked, under half of the shortfall reflects unresolved V genes, and no reason is known for the rest. For V, J and clone size, that table is used; D and trimming come from the DNA. This sample has about 120,000 clones in its table, and around 78% of those were observed once. Around 1.3% of the sample lies in the top ten.

The CDR3 goes from the cysteine to the phenylalanine over 16 residues. Of the read, only the CDR3 DNA is kept; its 48 bases are in frame from base 1. CDR1 SGHRS and CDR2 YFSETQ were looked up in the germline V gene. V is trimmed back by 4 bases and J by 0 bases, and the junction contains 8 bases that no gene match accounts for. As for this clone: The antigen it binds to is not known. Base qualities are not at hand, and no much larger clone is one base apart.

The chain employs TRBV5-1 and TRBJ2-7, with 9 bases aligning to TRBD1. Source material: PBMCs. The clonotype comes from a woman under 40 in good health and CMV-seronegative. The DNA reads as follows: TGCGCCAGCAGCCTCCCAGGACAGGGGAACTCCTACGAGCAGTACTTC. Protein translation: CASSLPGQGNSYEQYF.